This TCR beta chain was recorded in a study of cytomegalovirus exposure and HLA in healthy donors. Germline V gives CDR1 GTSNPN, CDR2 SVGIG (reference sequence). V dropped 8 bases and J dropped 4; count of bases not matched to a gene: 7. CDR3 length equals 14 residues. Primers included in the PCR were 60 Vbeta and 13 Jbeta primers. The data were produced by immunoSEQ multiplex PCR, yet TCRdb's version contains in-frame clones alone and is incomplete. The sample holds some 160,000 clones; about 75% are singletons and the top ten take roughly 4.7%. Study-wide results and caveats: TRBV6-2, TRBV6-3 and other indistinguishable V segments were excluded. A later analysis found most CMV-associated TCR beta chains apparently HLA-restricted. About 87% or about 30% of the time was how often most TCR beta V segments were productive, according to an earlier analysis. When the data were analyzed later, several of the most significant clusters appeared to be linked to common viral pathogens.

With regard to this clone: Its matching antigen is unknown.

The V call is TRBV30, the J call TRBJ2-3; TRBD2 agrees at 12 bases. This sequence was found in a man in his sixties in good health and CMV-seronegative. The specimen sequenced was PBMCs. CDR3 DNA: TGTGCCGGGGCACTAGCGGGAGGAGCAGATACGCAGTATTTT. Translated, it gives CAGALAGGADTQYF.